These 16 T cell receptor beta chains were sequenced from one sample in a study of cytomegalovirus exposure and HLA in healthy donors. The primer mix had 60 Vbeta and 13 Jbeta primers. TCRdb's copy holds only in-frame clones and misses some; the assay was immunoSEQ multiplex PCR. The sample records roughly 80,000 clones, over 65% being singletons. Specimen: PBMCs. The origin of the receptors is a man aged 50-60 years in good health and CMV-seropositive.

This chain joins TRBV18 and TRBJ1-2, with 8 nucleotides matching TRBD1. Germline CDR1 is KGHSH and CDR2 is LQKENI. V gave up 4 bases and J gave up 3 bases; unmatched junction bases: 7. This CDR3 has 15 residues. CDR3 protein: CASSLRTGSDYGYTF. The CDR3, as DNA: TGTGCCAGCTCACTCCGGACAGGGTCGGACTATGGCTACACCTTC.

The chain has TRBV12-5 and TRBJ2-7, with D uncertain. Germline V gives CDR1 LGHNT, CDR2 FRNRAP. Trimming took 0 bases from V and 5 from J, leaving 14 bases between them. The CDR3 loop spans 15 amino acids. The CDR3 region is CASGLVQFSWNEQYF. CDR3 nucleotide sequence: TGTGCTAGTGGTTTGGTACAGTTCAGTTGGAACGAGCAGTACTTC.

The CDR3 here is CASSRTGLETQYF. The CDR3 nucleotides read TGCGCCAGCAGCCGAACAGGGTTGGAGACCCAGTACTTC. V usage is TRBV4-1 and J usage is TRBJ2-5; D may be TRBD1 (6 bases). V lost 4 bases and J 5 bases, leaving 11 bases between the germline ends. CDR1 is MGHRA and CDR2 is YSYEKL in the germline V gene. The CDR3 runs to 13 residues.

The chain employs TRBV30 and TRBJ2-5; maybe TRBD1 (6 bases). CDR3 length: 17 residues. CDR1 and CDR2 from the germline V gene are GTSNPN and SVGIG (reference sequence). Trimming shortened V by 2 bases and J by 5 bases, and 24 bases separated the two germline ends. The CDR3 loop reads CAWSIVKQGAWWETQYF. CDR3 coding DNA: TGTGCCTGGAGTATAGTTAAACAGGGTGCATGGTGGGAGACCCAGTACTTC.

The chain is built from TRBV6-5 and TRBJ2-7, with 8 nucleotides matching TRBD1. The CDR3 covers 13 residues. The V and J ends lost 6 bases and 1 base, in that order; junction bases with no gene match: 2. From germline, CDR1 is MNHEY and CDR2 SVGAGI. The CDR3 DNA follows: TGTGCCAGCAGGCACAGGGGGTCCTACGAGCAGTACTTC. Its protein is CASRHRGSYEQYF.

CDR3 sequence: CASSVQVSGTDTQYF. CDR3 bases: TGTGCCAGCAGCGTACAGGTTAGCGGCACAGATACGCAGTATTTT. The chain combines TRBV9 with TRBJ2-3, with D perhaps TRBD2 (5 bases). Germline CDR1 SGDLS, CDR2 YYNGEE. Trimming pared 1 base from V and 1 base from J, leaving 10 bases between. The CDR3 contains 15 residues. Looking up the rest from reference TRBV9 and TRBJ2-3 gives the full variable domain: DSGVTQTPKHLITATGQRVTLRCSPRSGDLSVYWYQQSLDQGLQFLIQYYNGEERAKGNILERFSAQQFPDLHSELNLSSLELGDSALYFCASSVQVSGTDTQYFGPGTRLTVL.

V gene TRBV19 combines with J gene TRBJ1-5; 7 nucleotides agree with TRBD1. Germline V gene sequence: CDR1 LNHDA, CDR2 SQIVND (reference sequence). There are 14 residues in the CDR3. With V trimmed by 5 bases and J by 4 bases, 5 bases remained unmatched. The CDR3 coding sequence is TGTGCCAGTAGTTCCGGGACAGCTAATCAGCCCCAGCATTTT. This gives the protein CASSSGTANQPQHF.

In the case of this clone: Compared with germline, one end of the junction differs, possibly owing to a read error. V gene TRBV2 combines with J gene TRBJ2-4, with D perhaps TRBD1 (6 bases). Germline V gene data show CDR1 as SNHLY and CDR2 as FYNNEI. This CDR3 region has 13 residues. CDR3 sequence (DNA): TGTGCCAGCATTCAGGGGTTGGGGAACAGTCAGTACTTC. This gives the protein CASIQGLGNSQYF.

The chain uses TRBV5-6 and TRBJ1-1, with a tentative D call TRBD1 (6 bases). Trimming left V 4 bases short and J 5 bases short, with 21 bases between. The germline V gene encodes CDR1 SGHDT and CDR2 YYEEEE. This CDR3 is 16 amino acids long. CDR3 nucleotides: TGTGCCAGCAGCCTCTTACAGGGCTTAGGGGGAACTGAAGCTTTCTTT. Protein: CASSLLQGLGGTEAFF.

V is TRBV10-3 and J is TRBJ1-5; TRBD1 agrees at 7 bases. The CDR3 is 15 residues long. Trimming cost V 0 bases and J 8 bases; bases outside gene matches: 7. Germline V gene lookup returns CDR1 ENHRY and CDR2 SYGVKD. The CDR3 here is CAISESRTGLEPQHF. CDR3 coding DNA: TGTGCCATCAGTGAGTCCCGGACAGGTTTGGAGCCCCAGCATTTT.

V and J are TRBV15 and TRBJ2-7; 9 positions match TRBD2. V dropped 1 base and J dropped 0; count of bases not matched to a gene: 10. The CDR3 is 18 residues long. The germline V gene has CDR1 LNHNV and CDR2 YYDKDF (reference sequence). The CDR3 bases are TGTGCCACCAGCAGAGGAGGCGCGGGAGGGAAACCCTCCTACGAGCAGTACTTC. Residues: CATSRGGAGGKPSYEQYF.

This clone was observed a few times. The chain links TRBV5-6 to TRBJ2-4, with TRBD1 matching 8 bases. The CDR3 length is 15 residues. Germline lookup yields CDR1 SGHDT and CDR2 YYEEEE. Unmatched junction bases numbered 10, after V lost 1 base and J lost 10 bases. In DNA, the CDR3 is TGTGCCAGCAGCTTGAGGGGACAGGCGTTAGGGATTCAGTACTTC. Protein sequence: CASSLRGQALGIQYF.

This sequence joins TRBV2 and TRBJ2-1; TRBD1 matches at 9 bases. The CDR3 totals 14 residues. Looked up from germline, CDR1 is SNHLY and CDR2 is FYNNEI. The V and J ends lost 6 bases and 4 bases, in that order; junction bases with no gene match: 4. This CDR3 is CASRTGQGYNEQFF. The CDR3, as DNA: TGTGCCAGCAGGACAGGACAGGGGTACAATGAGCAGTTCTTC.

This clone was found a few times. The chain joins TRBV20-1 to TRBJ2-1, with D perhaps matching TRBD2 (6 bases). This CDR3 is built from 11 residues. Trimming shortened V by 2 bases and J by 12 bases, and 11 bases separated the two germline ends. In germline, CDR1 is DFQATT, CDR2 SNEGSKA (reference sequence). This CDR3 is CSARLPRGQFF. For the CDR3, the DNA is TGCAGTGCTAGACTCCCGCGGGGGCAGTTCTTC.

This clone was counted a few times. V is TRBV30 and J is TRBJ1-1; a possible D gene is TRBD1 (6 bases). This CDR3 is built from 13 residues. V dropped 1 base and J dropped 7 bases, with 13 bases sitting between them. The germline gives CDR1 GTSNPN, CDR2 SVGIG (reference sequence). CDR3 in amino acids: CAWSGWGGIEAFF. The CDR3 DNA reads TGTGCCTGGAGTGGCTGGGGGGGCATTGAAGCTTTCTTT.

The table lists this clone with a few counts. This chain links TRBV14 with TRBJ1-1; possibly TRBD1 for D (5 bases). CDR3 length equals 15 residues. With 5 bases removed from V and 2 bases from J, the gap between germline ends came to 15 bases. Per germline, CDR1 SGHDN and CDR2 FVKESK. In DNA form, the CDR3 reads TGTGCCAGCAGCTCAAGACAGACACCTAACACTGAAGCTTTCTTT. Translated: CASSSRQTPNTEAFF.